Detailed here is one T cell receptor beta chain. Its antigen is not identified. A read error may produce the germline difference seen at one junction end. Germline V lookup: CDR1 SNHLY, CDR2 FYNNEI. CDR3 size: 15 residues. Isolation recovered at least 6 million PBMCs from every sample. This sample is part of a study of blood T cells in healthy people across ages. Study-level results: Donor CMV status was unknown, possibly confounding expanded clonotype changes. Estimates of total diversity, which came from one million sequenced T cells, were considered to be underestimates.

Alongside a J-beta primer mix, a sample-barcoded 5' primer served in a second PCR lasting roughly 7 to 11 cycles. Each cDNA molecule was tagged by a template-switch adaptor with 12 random nucleotides. TCRdb ran MiXCR on the 5' RACE reads and lists one entry per CDR3 protein. The repertoire holds 1.5 million or so distinct CDR3 sequences, with 42% as singletons. This clonotype was sampled from a woman aged 18-29 years in good health. The chain couples TRBV2 to TRBJ1-2; D may be TRBD1 (5 bases). Source material: blood. The DNA for the CDR3 is TGTGACAGCAGTGATGTTATGACAGCTTCGTATGGCTACACCTTC. Translating gives CDSSDVMTASYGYTF.